This T cell receptor beta chain was retrieved from a study of blood T cell repertoires in COVID-19. Study overall: Samples taken during acute and convalescent COVID-19 were collected in the United States, Italy and Spain. PBMCs, B-cell-depleted T cells, or T cells were the source of the cDNA or gDNA that made up the material.

Original handling: Estimates of nucleated cell counts were drawn from the amplification of reference gene primers. Sequencing used immunoSEQ multiplex PCR; TCRdb keeps in-frame clones, though not all of them. That table furnishes V, J and clone size, whereas the DNA furnished D and trimming. The table shows 45,000 or so clones, with 70% to 90% occurring only once. Source material: peripheral blood. The TCR sequence derives from a man in his forties with active COVID-19.

CDR3 nucleotides: TGTGCCAGCAGCTACCTAGCGGGCAATTACAATGAGCAGTTCTTC. It is translated as CASSYLAGNYNEQFF. The chain couples TRBV7-2 to TRBJ2-1; TRBD2 aligns across 8 bases. CDR1 is SGHTA, CDR2 FQGNSA, per germline. V was pared by 4 bases and J by 4 bases, with 6 bases of the junction left unmatched. This CDR3 is 15 amino acids long. The whole variable domain, remainder taken from reference TRBV7-2 and TRBJ2-1, is GAGVSQSPSNKVTEKGKDVELRCDPISGHTALYWYRQSLGQGLEFLIYFQGNSAPDKSGLPSDRFSAERTGGSVSTLTIQRTQQEDSAVYLCASSYLAGNYNEQFFGPGTRLTVL.